The clone carrying this T cell receptor (beta chain) was observed a handful of times. In the source study's methods: Using reference gene primer amplification, nucleated cell counts were estimated. The protocol was immunoSEQ multiplex PCR, while the TCRdb copy is restricted to in-frame clones and leaves out a portion. For V, J and clone size, that table is used; D and trimming come from the DNA. The sample shows some 76,000 clones, roughly 90% of them seen only once. This specimen belongs to a study of blood T cell repertoires in COVID-19. Germline V CDR1 and CDR2: SGHRS, YFSETQ. The CDR3 is 16 residues long. The V segment lost 5 bases and the J segment 1 base; nucleotides outside the gene matches: 8.

The sequence was obtained from a man aged 55-75 years with acute or convalescent COVID-19. V gene TRBV5-1 combines with J gene TRBJ2-7; 11 positions agree with TRBD2. Sequencing was performed on peripheral blood. The CDR3 here is CASSSTIAGGSYEQYF. In DNA, the CDR3 is TGCGCCAGCAGTTCGACTATAGCGGGAGGGTCCTACGAGCAGTACTTC. Using reference TRBV5-1 and TRBJ2-7 for the parts outside the CDR3, the full variable domain is KAGVTQTPRYLIKTRGQQVTLSCSPISGHRSVSWYQQTPGQGLQFLFEYFSETQRNKGNFPGRFSGRQFSNSRSEMNVSTLELGDSALYLCASSSTIAGGSYEQYFGPGTRLTVT.